This T cell receptor beta chain stems from a study of blood T cell repertoires in COVID-19. The table came from immunoSEQ multiplex PCR; TCRdb's copy has only in-frame clones and leaves some out. The table has under 200,000 clones, roughly 86% seen once. In germline, CDR1 is SGHTA, CDR2 FQGNSA. V shed 5 bases, J shed 4 bases, and the junction held 5 bases outside the gene matches. CDR3 size: 15 residues. The chain links TRBV7-2 to TRBJ2-3; 11 bases match TRBD1. Sequencing used peripheral blood. The source of this sequence is a woman in her sixties who had recovered from COVID-19. CDR3 in amino acids: CASSTGQGAADTQYF. CDR3 in DNA: TGTGCCAGCAGCACCGGACAGGGGGCCGCAGATACGCAGTATTTT.